A selection of T cell receptor beta chains follows, all from one sample in a study of blood T cell repertoires in COVID-19. Using immunoSEQ multiplex PCR, the repertoire was profiled, and TCRdb retains in-frame clones only, with some absent. The sample records about 240,000 clones, 85% to 90% being singletons. The sample taken for sequencing was PBMCs or T cells enriched from blood (not recorded which). Every receptor here comes from a woman aged 25 to 39 who had recovered from COVID-19. Each CDR3 is given with its conserved first and last residue. A D gene is named only where the DNA matches it firmly. Rows may omit the clone size; those that give it use once, few, many or a size class.

j_call clone_size d_call v_call cdr3_nt cdr3_aa
TRBJ2-7 NA NA TRBV7-9 TGTGCCAGCGTAGCCTCCTACGAGCAGTACTTC CASVASYEQYF
TRBJ1-6 NA TRBD1 TRBV29-1 TGCAGCGTACGGGACAGCCCCTATAATTCACCCCTCCACTTT CSVRDSPYNSPLHF
TRBJ2-1 NA TRBD1 TRBV7-9 TGTGCCACCCGGGACAGGGAATACAATGAGCAGTTCTTC CATRDREYNEQFF
TRBJ2-5 NA TRBD1 TRBV5-1 TGCGCCAGCAGCTCGGGACAGGGGGCAAGAGAGACCCAGTACTTC CASSSGQGARETQYF
TRBJ1-4 NA NA TRBV7-9 TGTGCCAGCAGCTTACGGAGGGCGGTTGTGGCAACTAATGAAAAACTGTTTTTT CASSLRRAVVATNEKLFF
TRBJ2-1 NA TRBD2 TRBV5-1 TGCGCCAGCAGCAGCGGGACTAGCGGGCTGTACAATGAGCAGTTCTTC CASSSGTSGLYNEQFF
TRBJ2-1 NA TRBD2 TRBV5-5 TGTGCCAGCAGCCCCCTTCTAGCGGGGGCCGGGGGAGAGCAGTTCTTC CASSPLLAGAGGEQFF
TRBJ2-3 NA TRBD1 TRBV11-2 TGTGCCAGCAGCTTAGGGCAGGGGGCGGGAGATACGCAGTATTTT CASSLGQGAGDTQYF
TRBJ1-4 NA NA TRBV19 TGTGCCAGTAGTATGTACAGAACTAATGAAAAACTGTTTTTT CASSMYRTNEKLFF
TRBJ2-1 NA TRBD1 TRBV29-1 TGCAGCGCTGCGAACAGGGGCGACAATGAGCAGTTCTTC CSAANRGDNEQFF
TRBJ2-1 few NA TRBV11-2 TGTGCCAGCAGCCCAATACGTCGGAGGGTCAATGAGCAGTTCTTC CASSPIRRRVNEQFF
TRBJ1-3 NA NA TRBV3-1/TRBV3-2 TGTGCCAGCAGCCGAACAGGAAACACCATATATTTT CASSRTGNTIYF
TRBJ2-3 once TRBD2 TRBV7-2 TGTGCCAGCAGCTTAGGGCTAGCGGGAATGGCAGATACGCAGTATTTT CASSLGLAGMADTQYF
TRBJ1-5 NA NA TRBV30 TGTGCCTGGACTCGGGGTAATCAGCCCCAGCATTTT CAWTRGNQPQHF
TRBJ1-3 NA NA TRBV6-5 TGTGCCAGCAGTTACGACAGTAGAAAAACTGGAAACACCATATATTTT CASSYDSRKTGNTIYF
TRBJ2-7 NA TRBD2 TRBV11-2 TGTGCCAGCAGGGGACTAGCGGGAGGTGCCGGGGAGCAGTACTTC CASRGLAGGAGEQYF
TRBJ1-3 NA NA TRBV28 TGTGCCAGCAGTTCCTGGGCCTCAAACTCTGGAAACACCATATATTTT CASSSWASNSGNTIYF
TRBJ2-1 NA NA TRBV19 TGTGCCACCAACAGGGGAGGCTCCTACAATGAGCAGTTCTTC CATNRGGSYNEQFF
TRBJ1-1 NA TRBD1 TRBV30 TGTGCCTGGAGTTTGACAGGGACGGACACTGAAGCTTTCTTT CAWSLTGTDTEAFF
TRBJ2-7 NA TRBD2 TRBV11-2 TGTGCCAGCAGCTTAGTTGCGGGAGAGGCGTACGAGCAGTACTTC CASSLVAGEAYEQYF
TRBJ2-1 NA TRBD2 TRBV9 TGTGCCAGCAGCGTAGACGCGGTGATACTAGCGGGAGGTGAGCAGTTCTTC CASSVDAVILAGGEQFF
TRBJ1-1 NA TRBD1 TRBV7-3 TGTGCCAGCAGCCCTGGACAGGGTTGGACTGAAGCTTTCTTT CASSPGQGWTEAFF
TRBJ2-5 NA TRBD1 TRBV5-1 TGCGCCAGCAGCTTACGACAGGGGCCGGGGGAGACCCAGTACTTC CASSLRQGPGETQYF
TRBJ1-2 NA NA TRBV28 TGTGCCAGCAGACAGACCCCAGGGGGCTACACCTTC CASRQTPGGYTF
TRBJ1-2 NA NA TRBV7-2 TGTGCCAGCAGCTTAGTGAGGGGGGGGCAGGGGTCCCTTGGCTACACCTTC CASSLVRGGQGSLGYTF
TRBJ1-1 once TRBD1 TRBV20-1 TGCAGTGCTAGTTGGACAGGGAGAACAATTTTACAAGAAGCTTTCTTT CSASWTGRTILQEAFF
TRBJ1-3 NA NA TRBV7-2 TGTGCCAGCAGCCTGGGGGGGGGTTCTGGAAACACCATATATTTT CASSLGGGSGNTIYF
TRBJ2-1 once TRBD1 TRBV5-1 TGCGCCAGCACAACACAGGGGGTAGAGCAGTTCTTC CASTTQGVEQFF
TRBJ2-1 NA TRBD2 TRBV5-8 TGTGCCAGCAGCTCCGGACTAGCGGAAGACAATGAGCAGTTCTTC CASSSGLAEDNEQFF
TRBJ1-5 NA TRBD1 TRBV6-1 TGTGCCAGCAGTGAGGCGACAGGGCTTACCAATCAGCCCCAGCATTTT CASSEATGLTNQPQHF
TRBJ1-1 NA TRBD1 TRBV7-8 TGTGCCAGCAGCCGGGACAGGGCTGAAGCTTTCTTT CASSRDRAEAFF
TRBJ2-7 NA TRBD1 TRBV28 TGTGCCAGCAACAGGGGAGAGGCGTACGAGCAGTACTTC CASNRGEAYEQYF
TRBJ1-6 NA TRBD1 TRBV6-2/TRBV6-3 TGTGCCAGCAGTCTGGGATCTGGGACAGGGGTTTCACCCCTCCACTTT CASSLGSGTGVSPLHF
TRBJ2-1 once TRBD2 TRBV4-1 TGCGCCAGCAGCCAAGACACTAGCGGGAGGGCTTTTCACCGCAATGAGCAGTTCTTC CASSQDTSGRAFHRNEQFF
TRBJ2-2 NA TRBD2 TRBV28 TGTGCCAGCAGCCGGGGGGTAGCGGGAGCGAACACCGGGGAGCTGTTTTTT CASSRGVAGANTGELFF
TRBJ1-1 NA NA TRBV6-5 TGTGCCAGCAGTTATTCCGCGGACACTGAAGCTTTCTTT CASSYSADTEAFF
TRBJ1-2 NA NA TRBV19 TGTGCCAGTAGTATCTCGCAGGGTGGAAACTATGGCTACACCTTC CASSISQGGNYGYTF